Listed here is a single T cell receptor (beta chain). This clone was recorded once. What antigen it recognizes has not been identified. The record has no base qualities; no much larger clone is one base away. One collaborating source in Seattle enrolled patients while the patients were actively infected and followed the patients over time throughout the course of disease. The collaborating institutions used their own protocols to collect whole blood in K2EDTA tubes. For TCRbeta analysis, collaborator samples were shipped as frozen whole blood, as isolated PBMCs, or as DNA extracted from either sample type. This sample was included in a study of blood T cell repertoires in COVID-19 (dated by TCRdb to 2018 to 2021). A note on the overall study: Collaborator samples came from the United States, Italy and Spain and covered acute and convalescent phases of COVID-19. Deeply sampled blood TCRbeta repertoires from subjects exposed to, actively infected with, or recovered from COVID-19 were included in the dataset. The prospective study material was composed of cDNA or gDNA derived from T cells, B-cell-depleted T cells, or PBMCs. A de-identified subject ID, COVID-19 status, age in years and sex were almost always included in the sample metadata. Where available, HLA class I and class II types were taken from metadata supplied by the sample provider and were not determined by assay-based typing. The repertoires were made available in a free public database intended to serve as a resource for research on the immune response to SARS-CoV-2. Samples came from the ongoing ImmuneRACE study (first 160 participants) plus 1,254 subjects from 6 global collaborators. What the work shows at the level of the full study, not this receptor alone: The quantity of clinical and demographic metadata differed by source and by participant and was supplied without curation.

The immunoSEQ Assay, a bias-controlled multiplex PCR, was used to amplify TCRbeta CDR3 regions from genomic DNA. Turning to the authors' computational methods: Nucleated cell counts per sample were estimated from amplification of reference gene primers within the assay. To quantify the absolute abundance of each unique TCRbeta CDR3 rearrangement, sequence reads were collapsed and filtered. Productive Simpson clonality was computed per sample as the square root of Simpson's diversity index over productive rearrangements. This immuneACCESS table, as held by TCRdb, lists in-frame sequences with V and J called but not all clones. Of the missing ones, under half trace to an unresolved V gene in checked studies; the others have no known cause. That table gives V, J and clone size, and the DNA gave D and trimming. Within this sample are tens of thousands of clones, with about 85% of them counted one time only. Of the sample, approximately 1.6% falls within the top ten clones.

Material for sequencing was peripheral blood. The clonotype was recovered from a man in his sixties with COVID-19, enrolled during active disease.

The sequenced DNA is TGTGCCAGCAGCTTAGGGTTGGCCAGATCCTACGAGCAGTACTTC. This translates into CASSLGLARSYEQYF. Here the chain combines TRBV7-2 and TRBJ2-7; the D gene identity is not certain. The CDR3 runs 15 residues from the cysteine to the phenylalanine. The retained sequence is limited to the CDR3, 45 bases, with the frame set at the first base. Between the V and J ends, shortened by 1 base and 1 base respectively, the junction contains 11 bases. Sequences SGHTA (CDR1) and FQGNSA (CDR2) are obtained from the germline V gene.